The next 29 T cell receptor beta chains were all read from a single sample in a study of cytomegalovirus exposure and HLA in healthy donors. 13 Jbeta primers and 60 Vbeta primers were used for the PCR. The data were produced by immunoSEQ multiplex PCR, yet TCRdb's version contains in-frame clones alone and is incomplete. The repertoire holds over 120,000 clones, with roughly 82% as singletons. Sequenced input: PBMCs. All receptors come from a man aged 25 to 40 in good health and CMV-seronegative.

A word on this clone: The junction departs from the called germline gene at one end, perhaps through a read error. V and J are TRBV7-9 and TRBJ1-1; maybe TRBD1 (5 bases). The CDR3 consists of 15 residues. The germline gives CDR1 SEHNR, CDR2 FQNEAQ (reference sequence). The CDR3 here is CSSSLGFREGTEAFF. The CDR3 DNA sequence: TGTTCCAGCAGCTTAGGGTTCAGGGAGGGCACTGAAGCTTTCTTT.

This CDR3 reads CASSEARAGGSGTQYF. Here the CDR3 DNA reads TGTGCCAGCAGTGAAGCGCGAGCGGGGGGCTCTGGTACGCAGTATTTT. The chain uses TRBV2 and TRBJ2-3; 9 bases map to TRBD2. V trimming: 0 bases; J trimming: 8 bases; junction bases outside the gene matches: 9. The length of the CDR3 is 16 residues. In germline, CDR1 is SNHLY, CDR2 FYNNEI.

This clone has only a few counts. J is TRBJ1-4 and V is TRBV7-8, with 8 positions matching TRBD1. Germline lookup yields CDR1 SGHVS and CDR2 FQNEAQ. V shed 5 bases and J 8 bases; nucleotides not matched to a gene: 13. The CDR3 loop spans 16 amino acids. CDR3 DNA: TGTGCCAGCAGCCCGGTGAGGACAGGGATCGTAGAAAAACTGTTTTTT. It translates to CASSPVRTGIVEKLFF.

This clone was seen just once. The chain couples TRBV10-2 to TRBJ2-4, with 8 bases matching TRBD1. Germline CDR1 WSHSY, CDR2 SAAADI. CDR3 length: 17 amino acids. The ends lost 6 bases at V and 0 bases at J; junction bases unmatched: 10. CDR3: CASSVGTGTLAKNIQYF. DNA of the CDR3: TGCGCCAGCAGCGTCGGGACAGGAACACTAGCCAAAAACATTCAGTACTTC.

The chain links TRBV12-5 to TRBJ1-1, with 9 bases aligning to TRBD1. The CDR3 covers 14 residues. After removal of 1 base from V and 3 bases from J, the junction contained 0 bases not matched to a gene. CDR1 LGHNT and CDR2 FRNRAP come from the germline V gene. The CDR3: CASGLGDRDTEAFF. CDR3 coding DNA: TGTGCTAGTGGTTTGGGGGACAGGGACACTGAAGCTTTCTTT.

The chain carries TRBV5-6 and TRBJ1-2, with 7 bases aligning to TRBD1. J was trimmed by 6 bases and V by 3 bases; bases with no gene match: 11. The germline gives CDR1 SGHDT, CDR2 YYEEEE. The CDR3 is 15 amino acids. The CDR3 sequence is CASSYFLGGADGYTF. Written as DNA, the CDR3 is TGTGCCAGCAGCTATTTCTTAGGGGGCGCGGATGGCTACACCTTC.

As for this clone: The same CDR3 arises from other DNA sequences in this sample as well. The chain recombines TRBV1 with TRBJ1-1. TRBV1 is recorded as a pseudogene. The CDR3 is 14 amino acids. For the CDR3, the DNA is TGCACCAGCAGCCAAGCGGTAGGAGTCACTGAAGCTTTCTTT. Translation: CTSSQAVGVTEAFF.

This clone was detected only once. V usage is TRBV2 and J usage is TRBJ1-4; maybe TRBD1 (6 bases). The CDR3 has 13 residues. CDR1 is SNHLY and CDR2 is FYNNEI in the germline V gene. Trimming shortened V by 7 bases and J by 7 bases, and 13 bases separated the two germline ends. The CDR3 DNA sequence: TGTGCCAGCATGGGGGGGCCCGTTGAAAAACTGTTTTTT. It specifies CASMGGPVEKLFF.

V is TRBV6-1 and J is TRBJ2-7, with no clear D. Per germline, CDR1 MNHNS and CDR2 SASEGT. The CDR3 runs to 14 residues. V dropped 1 base and J dropped 2 bases, with 9 bases sitting between them. CDR3: CASSEVFGTYEQYF. The CDR3, as DNA: TGTGCCAGCAGTGAAGTGTTTGGCACCTACGAGCAGTACTTC.

The rearrangement links TRBV9 to TRBJ2-5, with 9 bases aligning to TRBD2. Germline V gene sequence: CDR1 SGDLS, CDR2 YYNGEE. J lost 2 bases, V lost 0 bases, and 8 bases had no gene match. This CDR3 has 17 residues. The CDR3 bases are TGTGCCAGCAGCGTAGAGCAGGGGCGGGGGGGTCAAGAGACCCAGTACTTC. Amino acid sequence: CASSVEQGRGGQETQYF.

The chain has TRBV28 and TRBJ1-6, with D unclear. Germline loops: CDR1 MDHEN, CDR2 SYDVKM. The CDR3 has 12 residues. Between the trimmed V and J ends, which lost 4 bases and 8 bases, there was a span of 6 bases. This CDR3 is CASSSRHSPLHF. CDR3 DNA: TGTGCCAGCAGTTCCAGGCATTCACCCCTCCACTTT.

In nucleotides, the CDR3 is TGTGCCTGGAGTGGCCTATATAGCAATCAGCCCCAGCATTTT. Its translation is CAWSGLYSNQPQHF. The chain recombines TRBV30 with TRBJ1-5; D gene uncertain. The CDR3 has 14 residues. CDR1 is GTSNPN, CDR2 SVGIG, per germline (reference sequence). V lost 1 base and J 0 bases, leaving 7 bases between the germline ends.

The rearrangement links TRBV4-2 to TRBJ2-1; TRBD2 aligns across 9 bases. Germline CDR1 LGHNA, CDR2 YNFKEQ. V gave up 2 bases and J gave up 7 bases; unmatched junction bases: 6. The CDR3 spans 15 residues. Here the CDR3 reads CASSQLAGNRNEQFF. The DNA for the CDR3 is TGTGCCAGCAGCCAACTAGCGGGAAATAGAAATGAGCAGTTCTTC.

CDR3 sequence reads: CASSTNRDNPNSPLHF. CDR3 nucleotides: TGTGCCAGTAGTACTAACAGGGATAACCCCAATTCACCCCTCCACTTT. The V call is TRBV19, the J call TRBJ1-6, with D possibly matching TRBD1 (6 bases). Germline V gene data show CDR1 as LNHDA and CDR2 as SQIVND (reference sequence). The V end was cut by 4 bases, the J end by 7 bases, with 17 bases between. CDR3 length: 16 residues. The whole variable domain, remainder taken from reference TRBV19 and TRBJ1-6, is DGGITQSPKYLFRKEGQNVTLSCEQNLNHDAMYWYRQDPGQGLRLIYYSQIVNDFQKGDIAEGYSVSREKKESFPLTVTSAQKNPTAFYLCASSTNRDNPNSPLHFGNGTRLTVT.

A single count supports this clone. The rearrangement links TRBV28 to TRBJ2-7; tentative D call: TRBD1 (5 bases). V was pared by 6 bases and J by 3 bases, with 9 bases between. CDR3 length equals 12 residues. CDR1 and CDR2 (germline): MDHEN, SYDVKM. The CDR3 nucleotides read TGTGCCAGCAGCCTGACAGTCTACGAGCAGTACTTC. Residues: CASSLTVYEQYF.

This sequence joins TRBV7-3 and TRBJ2-2; 7 nucleotides line up with TRBD2. V lost 1 base, J lost 6 bases, and 8 bases stayed unmatched. CDR1 is SGHTA, CDR2 FQGTGA, per germline. The CDR3 sequence is 16 residues long. This chain's CDR3 is CASSLMGRGSAGELFF. Here the CDR3 DNA reads TGTGCCAGCAGCTTAATGGGGCGGGGGAGCGCCGGGGAGCTGTTTTTT.

This clone was found a few times. The J gene is TRBJ2-3, the V gene TRBV28; D is possibly TRBD2 (6 bases). The CDR3 totals 15 residues. Per germline, CDR1 MDHEN and CDR2 SYDVKM. The V end was cut by 7 bases, the J end by 0 bases, with 14 bases between. The CDR3 loop is CASTPLAISTDTQYF. The CDR3 DNA follows: TGTGCCAGCACCCCTCTAGCGATTAGCACAGATACGCAGTATTTT.

By sample fraction, this clone is medium-sized. The sample carries other DNA sequences with the same CDR3. The chain recombines TRBV6-1 with TRBJ2-7; 13 bases align to TRBD2. Looked up from germline, CDR1 is MNHNS and CDR2 is SASEGT. The CDR3 sequence is 15 residues long. J gave up 3 bases and V 1 base, and 0 bases lay outside the gene matches. In DNA form, the CDR3 reads TGTGCCAGCAGTGAAGGGACTAGCGGGAGCTACGAGCAGTACTTC. Its protein is CASSEGTSGSYEQYF.

This clone showed up just a few times. The chain links TRBV18 to TRBJ1-1; 9 bases align to TRBD1. The V gene end was trimmed by 3 bases and the J gene end by 6 bases; junction bases not matched to a gene: 5. CDR1 and CDR2 (germline): KGHSH, LQKENI. The CDR3 runs 14 residues. CDR3 protein: CASSPRTGEAEAFF. CDR3 nucleotide sequence: TGTGCCAGCTCACCCCGGACAGGGGAGGCTGAAGCTTTCTTT.

The chain is built from TRBV6-6 and TRBJ1-1; a possible D gene is TRBD1 (6 bases). V lost 10 bases and J lost 1, with 13 bases in between. The CDR3 runs to 13 residues. Germline CDR1 MNHNY, CDR2 SVGAGI (reference sequence). CDR3 sequence (DNA): TGTGCCACCCACAGGGCTCGGAACACTGAAGCTTTCTTT. This sequence encodes CATHRARNTEAFF.

This chain links TRBV9 with TRBJ2-1; maybe TRBD1 (6 bases). V was pared by 4 bases and J by 0 bases, with 17 bases between. The germline gives CDR1 SGDLS, CDR2 YYNGEE. The CDR3 extends over 17 amino acids. This CDR3 is CASSFSGTLSSYNEQFF. DNA of the CDR3: TGTGCCAGCAGCTTCTCCGGGACATTGAGCTCCTACAATGAGCAGTTCTTC.

The V and J genes are TRBV28 and TRBJ1-1, with 7 nucleotides matching TRBD1. The CDR3 has 14 residues. V dropped 5 bases and J dropped 5; count of bases not matched to a gene: 8. Germline values: CDR1 MDHEN, CDR2 SYDVKM. The CDR3 protein is CASSPGGGWTEAFF. DNA of the CDR3: TGTGCCAGCAGTCCGGGAGGGGGCTGGACTGAAGCTTTCTTT.

The V and J genes are TRBV13 and TRBJ2-7, with 9 bases identical to TRBD1. Unmatched junction bases numbered 9, after V lost 4 bases and J lost 5 bases. The CDR3 has 15 amino acids. Germline V gives CDR1 PRHDT, CDR2 FYEKMQ (reference sequence). CDR3 bases: TGTGCCAGCAGCTGGTCCGGGACAGGGAACGACGAGCAGTACTTC. Translating gives CASSWSGTGNDEQYF.

V usage is TRBV29-1 and J usage is TRBJ2-1; 11 nucleotides line up with TRBD1. CDR3 size: 14 residues. Germline CDR1 SQVTM, CDR2 ANQGSEA. Trimming removed 6 bases from V and 6 bases from J; junction bases left unmatched: 7. CDR3 residues: CSVRPGQGVNEQFF. In DNA form, the CDR3 reads TGCAGCGTCCGGCCGGGACAGGGGGTCAATGAGCAGTTCTTC.

The V gene is TRBV14, the J gene TRBJ2-7, with TRBD2 identical over 9 bases. J gave up 1 base and V 4 bases, and 2 bases lay outside the gene matches. There are 14 residues in the CDR3. The germline gives CDR1 SGHDN, CDR2 FVKESK. CDR3 amino acids: CASSRSGRSYEQYF. Written as DNA, the CDR3 is TGTGCCAGCAGCCGCAGCGGGAGGTCCTACGAGCAGTACTTC.

The chain has TRBV5-1 and TRBJ2-2; unclear D gene. The V end lost 0 bases, the J end lost 4 bases, and 10 bases lay between the germline ends. The CDR3 sequence is 15 residues long. Germline lookup yields CDR1 SGHRS and CDR2 YFSETQ. CDR3 DNA: TGCGCCAGCAGCTTGGCCTCCTACGGCACCGGGGAGCTGTTTTTT. As protein: CASSLASYGTGELFF. Using reference TRBV5-1 and TRBJ2-2 for the parts outside the CDR3, the full variable domain is KAGVTQTPRYLIKTRGQQVTLSCSPISGHRSVSWYQQTPGQGLQFLFEYFSETQRNKGNFPGRFSGRQFSNSRSEMNVSTLELGDSALYLCASSLASYGTGELFFGEGSRLTVL.

The CDR3 DNA follows: TGCGCCAGCAGCACGGGGACTAGCGGGAGCTGGGAGACCCAGTACTTC. It translates to CASSTGTSGSWETQYF. J is TRBJ2-5 and V is TRBV5-1, with 14 bases aligning to TRBD2. Trimming removed 4 bases from V and 5 bases from J; junction bases left unmatched: 7. The CDR3 runs to 16 residues. CDR1 SGHRS and CDR2 YFSETQ come from the germline V gene.

The genes are TRBV21-1 and TRBJ1-3. TRBV21-1 is annotated as a pseudogene. The CDR3 is 17 amino acids. CDR3 bases: TGTGCCAGCAGCAAAGTAAAGGGGGGGCTCTCTGGAAACACCATATATTTT. Protein sequence: CASSKVKGGLSGNTIYF.

The chain is built from TRBV7-6 and TRBJ1-2, with 9 nucleotides matching TRBD1. Trimming took 3 bases from V and 4 from J; bases not matched to a gene: 9. This CDR3 spans 16 amino acids. Germline V gene lookup returns CDR1 SGHVS and CDR2 FNYEAQ. The CDR3 here is CASSLEQGAVSYGYTF. The CDR3 coding sequence is TGTGCCAGCAGCTTGGAACAGGGGGCCGTTTCCTATGGCTACACCTTC.